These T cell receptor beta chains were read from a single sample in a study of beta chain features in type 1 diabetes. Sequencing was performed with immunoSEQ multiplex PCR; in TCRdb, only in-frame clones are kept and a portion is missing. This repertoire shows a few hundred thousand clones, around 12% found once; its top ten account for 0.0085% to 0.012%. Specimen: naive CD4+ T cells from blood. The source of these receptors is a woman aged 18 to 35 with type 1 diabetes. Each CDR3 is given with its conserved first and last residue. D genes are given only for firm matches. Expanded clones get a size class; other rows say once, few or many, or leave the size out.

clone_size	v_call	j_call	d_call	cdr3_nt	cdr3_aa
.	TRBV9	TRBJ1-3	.	TGTGCCAGCAGCGTAGATTACGGTGGAAACACCATATATTTT	CASSVDYGGNTIYF
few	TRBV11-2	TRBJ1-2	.	TGTGCCAGCAGCCCGGACAGAGTCTATGGCTACACCTTC	CASSPDRVYGYTF
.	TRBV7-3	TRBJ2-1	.	TGTGCCAGCAGCCCACCCGGGAGACCTGAGCAGTTCTTC	CASSPPGRPEQFF
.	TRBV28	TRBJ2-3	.	TGTGCCAGCACCCAACAGCCCGGTGGAGATACGCAGTATTTT	CASTQQPGGDTQYF
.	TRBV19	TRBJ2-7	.	TGTGCCAGTAGTCCTCAGGGGGGAGGATTTGCGTTCGAGCAGTACTTC	CASSPQGGGFAFEQYF
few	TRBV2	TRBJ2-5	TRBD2	TGTGCCAGCAGTAGGACTAGCGGGGGGGCAGAGACCCAGTACTTC	CASSRTSGGAETQYF
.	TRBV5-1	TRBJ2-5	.	TGCGCCAGCAGCCCGAGGAAAGGGGAAGAGACCCAGTACTTC	CASSPRKGEETQYF
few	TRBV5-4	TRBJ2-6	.	TGTGCCAGCAGCTTGGCGGGAGCGCCTGGGGCCAACGTCCTGACTTTC	CASSLAGAPGANVLTF
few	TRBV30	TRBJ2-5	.	TGTGCCTGGAGTGGGGGGCTGCGAGAGACCCAGTACTTC	CAWSGGLRETQYF
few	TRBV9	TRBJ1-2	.	TGTGCCAGCAGCCCTAGCCGCTTTGGGTATGGCTACACCTTC	CASSPSRFGYGYTF
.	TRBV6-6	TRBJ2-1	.	TGTGCCAGCAACTTTGGCGGGGCCTATGAGCAGTTCTTC	CASNFGGAYEQFF
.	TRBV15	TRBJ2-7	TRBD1	TGTGCCACCAGCAGTACAGGGGGGAAGTACGAGCAGTACTTC	CATSSTGGKYEQYF
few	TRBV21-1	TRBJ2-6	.	TGTGCCAGCAGCCCAGGGGACCTCTCTGGGGCCAACGTCCTGACTTTC	CASSPGDLSGANVLTF
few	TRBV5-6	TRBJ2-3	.	TGTGCCAGCATCACCAACTTCTTTTCGGGAACCACCGCAGATACGCAGTATTTT	CASITNFFSGTTADTQYF
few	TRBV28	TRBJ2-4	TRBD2	TGTGCCAGCAGTGGGACTAGCAACAACAAAAACATTCAGTACTTC	CASSGTSNNKNIQYF
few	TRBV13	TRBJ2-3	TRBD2	TGTGCCAGCAGACCCACCTGGGGGGAGCGGGGGCGCCTTCTCACAGATACGCAGTATTTT	CASRPTWGERGRLLTDTQYF